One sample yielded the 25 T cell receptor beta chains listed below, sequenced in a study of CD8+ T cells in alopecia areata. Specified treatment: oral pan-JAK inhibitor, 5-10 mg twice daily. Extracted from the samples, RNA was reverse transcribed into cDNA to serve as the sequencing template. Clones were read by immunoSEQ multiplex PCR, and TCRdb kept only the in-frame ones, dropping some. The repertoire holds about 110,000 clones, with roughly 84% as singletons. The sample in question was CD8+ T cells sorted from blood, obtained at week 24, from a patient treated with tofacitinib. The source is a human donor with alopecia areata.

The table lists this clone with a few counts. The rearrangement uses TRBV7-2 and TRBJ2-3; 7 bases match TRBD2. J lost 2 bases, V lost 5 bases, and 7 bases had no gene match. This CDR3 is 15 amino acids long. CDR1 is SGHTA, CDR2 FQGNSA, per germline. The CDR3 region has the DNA TGTGCCAGCAGCCGTGGCGGGACTAACACAGATACGCAGTATTTT. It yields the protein CASSRGGTNTDTQYF. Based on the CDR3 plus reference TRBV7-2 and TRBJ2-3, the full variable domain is GAGVSQSPSNKVTEKGKDVELRCDPISGHTALYWYRQSLGQGLEFLIYFQGNSAPDKSGLPSDRFSAERTGGSVSTLTIQRTQQEDSAVYLCASSRGGTNTDTQYFGPGTRLTVL.

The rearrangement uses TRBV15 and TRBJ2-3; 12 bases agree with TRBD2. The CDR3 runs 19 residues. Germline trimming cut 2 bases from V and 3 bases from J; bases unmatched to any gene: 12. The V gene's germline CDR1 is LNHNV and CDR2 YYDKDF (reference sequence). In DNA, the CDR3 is TGTGCCACCAGCAGAATTGGGGGCAGGACTAGCGGGGTTACAGATACGCAGTATTTT. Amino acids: CATSRIGGRTSGVTDTQYF.

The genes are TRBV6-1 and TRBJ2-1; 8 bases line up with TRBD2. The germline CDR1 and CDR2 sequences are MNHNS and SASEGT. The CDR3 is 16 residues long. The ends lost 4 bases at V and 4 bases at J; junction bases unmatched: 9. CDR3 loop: CASSVGSGGQYNEQFF. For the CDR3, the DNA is TGTGCCAGCAGTGTAGGGAGCGGGGGCCAGTACAATGAGCAGTTCTTC.

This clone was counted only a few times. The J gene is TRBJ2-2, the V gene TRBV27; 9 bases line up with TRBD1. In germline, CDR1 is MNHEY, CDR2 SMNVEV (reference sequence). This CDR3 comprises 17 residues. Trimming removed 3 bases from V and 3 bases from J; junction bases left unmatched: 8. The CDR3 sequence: CASSLVPGQGDTGELFF. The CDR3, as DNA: TGTGCCAGCAGTTTGGTGCCGGGACAGGGAGACACCGGGGAGCTGTTTTTT.

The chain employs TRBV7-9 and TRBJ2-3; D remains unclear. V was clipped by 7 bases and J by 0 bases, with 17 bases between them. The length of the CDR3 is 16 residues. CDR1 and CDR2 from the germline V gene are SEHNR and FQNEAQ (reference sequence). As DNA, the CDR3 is TGTGCCAGCACGCCCAGGCAACTGAAAAGCACAGATACGCAGTATTTT. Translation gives CASTPRQLKSTDTQYF.

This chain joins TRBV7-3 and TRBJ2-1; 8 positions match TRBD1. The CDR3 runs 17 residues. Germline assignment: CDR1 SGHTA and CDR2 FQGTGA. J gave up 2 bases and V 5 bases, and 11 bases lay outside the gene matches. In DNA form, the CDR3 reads TGTGCCAGCAGCCACACTTTCCGGGACAGGCCCTACAATGAGCAGTTCTTC. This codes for CASSHTFRDRPYNEQFF.

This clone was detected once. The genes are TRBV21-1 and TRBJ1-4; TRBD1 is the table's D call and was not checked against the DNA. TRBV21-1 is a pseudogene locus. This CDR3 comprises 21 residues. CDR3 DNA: TGTGCCAGCAGCCCCCATGTCCCTTGGACAGAACGAGGGGATTATAATGAAAAACTGTTTTTT. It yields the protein CASSPHVPWTERGDYNEKLFF.

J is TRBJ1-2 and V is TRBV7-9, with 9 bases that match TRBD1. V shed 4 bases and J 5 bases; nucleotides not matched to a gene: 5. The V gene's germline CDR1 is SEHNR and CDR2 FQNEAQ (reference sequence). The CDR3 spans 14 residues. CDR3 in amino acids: CASSSTGGAYGYTF. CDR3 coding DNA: TGTGCCAGCAGCTCTACAGGGGGCGCGTATGGCTACACCTTC.

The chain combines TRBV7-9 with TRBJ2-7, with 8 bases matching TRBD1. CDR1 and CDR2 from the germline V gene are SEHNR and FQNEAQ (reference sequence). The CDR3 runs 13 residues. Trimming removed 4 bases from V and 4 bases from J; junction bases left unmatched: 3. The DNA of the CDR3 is TGTGCCAGCAGCTCCGGGACAGGTTACGAGCAGTACTTC. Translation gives CASSSGTGYEQYF.

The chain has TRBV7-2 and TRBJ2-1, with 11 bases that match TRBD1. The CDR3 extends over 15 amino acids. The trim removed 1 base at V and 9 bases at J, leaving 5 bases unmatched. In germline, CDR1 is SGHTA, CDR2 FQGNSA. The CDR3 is CASSLEGQGAFEQFF. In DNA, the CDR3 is TGTGCCAGCAGCTTAGAAGGACAGGGGGCGTTTGAGCAGTTCTTC.

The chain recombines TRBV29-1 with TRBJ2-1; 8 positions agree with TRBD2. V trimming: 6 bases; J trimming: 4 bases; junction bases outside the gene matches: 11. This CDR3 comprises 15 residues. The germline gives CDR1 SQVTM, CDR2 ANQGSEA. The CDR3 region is CSVETSGGIYNEQFF. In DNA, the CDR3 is TGCAGCGTGGAAACTAGCGGAGGTATTTACAATGAGCAGTTCTTC.

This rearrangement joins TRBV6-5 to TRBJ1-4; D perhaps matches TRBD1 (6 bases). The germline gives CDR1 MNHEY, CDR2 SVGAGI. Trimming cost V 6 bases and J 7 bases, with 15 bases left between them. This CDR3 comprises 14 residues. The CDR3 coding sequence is TGTGCCAGCAGGGTACAGGGAGGGAGTGAAAAACTGTTTTTT. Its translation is CASRVQGGSEKLFF.

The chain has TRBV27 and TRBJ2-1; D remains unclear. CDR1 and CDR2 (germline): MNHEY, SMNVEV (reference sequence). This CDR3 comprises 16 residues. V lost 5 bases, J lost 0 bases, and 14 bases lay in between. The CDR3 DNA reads TGTGCCAGCAGTCCCGATTTGCTCAGCTCCTACAATGAGCAGTTCTTC. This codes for CASSPDLLSSYNEQFF.

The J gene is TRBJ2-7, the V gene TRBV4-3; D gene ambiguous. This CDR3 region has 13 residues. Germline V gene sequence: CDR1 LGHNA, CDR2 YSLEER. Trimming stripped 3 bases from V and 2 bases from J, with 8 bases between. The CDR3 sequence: CASSQEITYEQYF. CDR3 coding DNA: TGCGCCAGCAGCCAGGAAATTACCTACGAGCAGTACTTC.

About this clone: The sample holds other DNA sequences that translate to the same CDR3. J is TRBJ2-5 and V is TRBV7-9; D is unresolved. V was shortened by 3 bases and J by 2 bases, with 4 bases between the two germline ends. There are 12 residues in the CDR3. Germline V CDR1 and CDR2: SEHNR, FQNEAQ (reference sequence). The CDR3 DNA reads TGTGCCAGCAGCTTGGCTCAAGAGACCCAGTACTTC. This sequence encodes CASSLAQETQYF.

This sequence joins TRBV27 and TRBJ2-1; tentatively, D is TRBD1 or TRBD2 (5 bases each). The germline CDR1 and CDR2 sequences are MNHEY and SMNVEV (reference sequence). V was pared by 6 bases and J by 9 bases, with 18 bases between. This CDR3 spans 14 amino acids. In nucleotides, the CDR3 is TGTGCCAGCAGGGCAGCGGTCTCTGGGGGTGAGCAGTTCTTC. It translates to CASRAAVSGGEQFF.

Here the CDR3 reads CASSLIGDRSYTEAFF. CDR3 DNA: TGTGCCAGCAGCCTCATAGGGGACAGGTCTTACACTGAAGCTTTCTTT. This rearrangement joins TRBV11-1 to TRBJ1-1; 8 bases line up with TRBD1. The CDR3 consists of 16 residues. The germline V gene has CDR1 SGHAT and CDR2 FQDESV (reference sequence). Germline trimming cut 5 bases from V and 3 bases from J; bases unmatched to any gene: 11. The variable domain in full, with the rest retrieved from reference TRBV11-1 and TRBJ1-1, is EAEVAQSPRYKITEKSQAVAFWCDPISGHATLYWYRQILGQGPELLVQFQDESVVDDSQLPKDRFSAERLKGVDSTLKIQPAELGDSAMYLCASSLIGDRSYTEAFFGQGTRLTVV.

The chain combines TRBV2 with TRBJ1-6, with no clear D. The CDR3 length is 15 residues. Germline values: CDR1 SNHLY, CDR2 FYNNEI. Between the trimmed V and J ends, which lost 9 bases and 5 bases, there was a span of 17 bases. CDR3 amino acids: CASRKGTPDNSPLHF. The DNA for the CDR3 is TGTGCCAGTCGGAAAGGTACCCCGGATAATTCACCCCTCCACTTT. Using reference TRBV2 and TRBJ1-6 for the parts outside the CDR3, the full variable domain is EPEVTQTPSHQVTQMGQEVILRCVPISNHLYFYWYRQILGQKVEFLVSFYNNEISEKSEIFDDQFSVERPDGSNFTLKIRSTKLEDSAMYFCASRKGTPDNSPLHFGNGTRLTVT.

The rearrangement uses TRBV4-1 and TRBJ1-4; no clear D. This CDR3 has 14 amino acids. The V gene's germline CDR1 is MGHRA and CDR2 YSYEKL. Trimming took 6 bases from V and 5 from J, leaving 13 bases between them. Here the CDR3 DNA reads TGCGCCAGCAGTCACCCAAGGCGGAATGAAAAACTGTTTTTT. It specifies CASSHPRRNEKLFF.

The CDR3 DNA reads as TGTGCCAGCAGAGACTCGACTAGCGGGGGGTCCGAGCAGTTCTTC. Amino acids: CASRDSTSGGSEQFF. J is TRBJ2-1 and V is TRBV2; 13 nucleotides agree with TRBD2. J was trimmed by 10 bases and V by 6 bases; bases with no gene match: 9. Germline V lookup: CDR1 SNHLY, CDR2 FYNNEI. CDR3 length equals 15 residues.

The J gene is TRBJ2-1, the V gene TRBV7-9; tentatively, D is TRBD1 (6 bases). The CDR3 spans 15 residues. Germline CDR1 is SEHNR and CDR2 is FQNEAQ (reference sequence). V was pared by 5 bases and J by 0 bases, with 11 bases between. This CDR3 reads CASSPDRSSYNEQFF. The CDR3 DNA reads TGTGCCAGCAGCCCCGACAGGAGCTCCTACAATGAGCAGTTCTTC. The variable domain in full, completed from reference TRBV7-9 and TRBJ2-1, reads DTGVSQNPRHKITKRGQNVTFRCDPISEHNRLYWYRQTLGQGPEFLTYFQNEAQLEKSRLLSDRFSAERPKGSFSTLEIQRTEQGDSAMYLCASSPDRSSYNEQFFGPGTRLTVL.

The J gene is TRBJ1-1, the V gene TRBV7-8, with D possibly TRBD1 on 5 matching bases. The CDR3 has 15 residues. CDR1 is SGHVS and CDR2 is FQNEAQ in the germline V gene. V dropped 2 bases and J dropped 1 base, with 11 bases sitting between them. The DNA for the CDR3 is TGTGCCAGCAGCTTACTTTCAGGGACGAACACTGAAGCTTTCTTT. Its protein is CASSLLSGTNTEAFF. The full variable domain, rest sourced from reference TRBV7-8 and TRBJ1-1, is GAGVSQSPRYKVAKRGQDVALRCDPISGHVSLFWYQQALGQGPEFLTYFQNEAQLDKSGLPSDRFFAERPEGSVSTLKIQRTQQEDSAVYLCASSLLSGTNTEAFFGQGTRLTVV.

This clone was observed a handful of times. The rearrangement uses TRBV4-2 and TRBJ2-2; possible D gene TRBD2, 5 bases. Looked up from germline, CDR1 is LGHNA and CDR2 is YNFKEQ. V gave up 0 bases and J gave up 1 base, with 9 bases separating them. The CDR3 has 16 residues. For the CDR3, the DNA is TGTGCCAGCAGCCAAGATCGGAGCGGGAACACCGGGGAGCTGTTTTTT. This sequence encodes CASSQDRSGNTGELFF.

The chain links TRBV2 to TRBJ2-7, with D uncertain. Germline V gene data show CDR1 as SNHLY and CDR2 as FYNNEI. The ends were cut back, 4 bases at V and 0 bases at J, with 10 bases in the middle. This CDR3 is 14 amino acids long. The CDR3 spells CASSAADSSYEQYF. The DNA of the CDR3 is TGTGCCAGCAGTGCGGCCGATAGCTCCTACGAGCAGTACTTC. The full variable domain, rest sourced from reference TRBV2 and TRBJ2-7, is EPEVTQTPSHQVTQMGQEVILRCVPISNHLYFYWYRQILGQKVEFLVSFYNNEISEKSEIFDDQFSVERPDGSNFTLKIRSTKLEDSAMYFCASSAADSSYEQYFGPGTRLTVT.

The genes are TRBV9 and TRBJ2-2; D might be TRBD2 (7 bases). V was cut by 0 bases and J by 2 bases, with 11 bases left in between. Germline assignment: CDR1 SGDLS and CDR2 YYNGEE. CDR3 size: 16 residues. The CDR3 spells CASSVGAGANTGELFF. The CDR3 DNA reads TGTGCCAGCAGCGTAGGGGCGGGGGCCAACACCGGGGAGCTGTTTTTT.